This T cell receptor beta chain comes out of a study of cytomegalovirus exposure and HLA in healthy donors. Study conclusions and caveats: Earlier results showed most TCR beta V segments being productive about 87% or about 30% of the time. TCR beta sequences reportedly predicted the HLA-A and HLA-B alleles of most subjects accurately. As a later analysis showed, a missense DCLRE1C variant was linked to trimming of TCR beta V- and J-genes. Cytomegalovirus status was reportedly diagnosed by the classifier with high specificity and sensitivity.

Regarding this clone: No antigen is known for it.

Researchers ran the PCR with 60 Vbeta and 13 Jbeta primers. Clones were read by immunoSEQ multiplex PCR, and TCRdb kept only the in-frame ones, dropping some. This sample has some 180,000 clones, with around 80% found just once. The source material was PBMCs. This clonotype was obtained from a young woman in good health and CMV-seronegative.

The CDR3 bases are TGTGCCAGCAGCTCCCAGGGGGCAGATACGCAGTATTTT. Its translation is CASSSQGADTQYF. The gene calls are TRBV7-9 and TRBJ2-3; 7 nucleotides line up with TRBD1. Germline lookup yields CDR1 SEHNR and CDR2 FQNEAQ (reference sequence). The CDR3 length is 13 residues. The J segment lost 4 bases and the V segment lost 4 bases, leaving 2 bases of the junction unmatched.